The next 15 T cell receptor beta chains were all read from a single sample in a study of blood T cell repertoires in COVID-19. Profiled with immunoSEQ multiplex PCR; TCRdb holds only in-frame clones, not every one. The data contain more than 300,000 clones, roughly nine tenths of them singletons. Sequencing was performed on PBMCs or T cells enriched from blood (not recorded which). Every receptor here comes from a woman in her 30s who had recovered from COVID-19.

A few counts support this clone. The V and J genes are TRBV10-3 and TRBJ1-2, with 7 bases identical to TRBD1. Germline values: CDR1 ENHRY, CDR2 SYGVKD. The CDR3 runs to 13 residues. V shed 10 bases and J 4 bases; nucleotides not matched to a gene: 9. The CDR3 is CATKGDSFYGYTF. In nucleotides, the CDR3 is TGTGCCACCAAAGGGGACAGCTTCTATGGCTACACCTTC.

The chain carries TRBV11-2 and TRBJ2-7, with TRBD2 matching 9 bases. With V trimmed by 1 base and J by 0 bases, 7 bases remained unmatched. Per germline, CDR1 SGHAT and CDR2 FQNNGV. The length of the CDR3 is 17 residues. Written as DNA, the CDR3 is TGTGCCAGCAGCTTAGGGGGGCTAGCGGGGCGCTCCTACGAGCAGTACTTC. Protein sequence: CASSLGGLAGRSYEQYF.

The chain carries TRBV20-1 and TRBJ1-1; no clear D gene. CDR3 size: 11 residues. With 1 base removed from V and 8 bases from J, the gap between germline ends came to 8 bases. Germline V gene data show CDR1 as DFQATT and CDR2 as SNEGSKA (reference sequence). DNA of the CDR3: TGCAGTGCTAGAGGAGGAGGGGAAGCTTTCTTT. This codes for CSARGGGEAFF.

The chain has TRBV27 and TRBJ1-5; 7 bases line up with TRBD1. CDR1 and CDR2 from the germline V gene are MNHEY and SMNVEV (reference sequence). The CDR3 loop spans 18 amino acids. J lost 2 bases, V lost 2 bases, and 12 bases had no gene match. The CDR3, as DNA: TGTGCCAGCAGTTTAGCCCCCTCGCGACAGGGCGGCAATCAGCCCCAGCATTTT. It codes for CASSLAPSRQGGNQPQHF.

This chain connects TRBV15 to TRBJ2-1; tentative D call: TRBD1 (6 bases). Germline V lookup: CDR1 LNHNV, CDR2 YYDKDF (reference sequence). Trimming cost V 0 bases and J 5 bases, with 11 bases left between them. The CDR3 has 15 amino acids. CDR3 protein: CATSREQGANNEQFF. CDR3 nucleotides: TGTGCCACCAGCAGAGAACAGGGTGCGAACAATGAGCAGTTCTTC.

CDR3 sequence reads: CASAHEENEKLFF. CDR3 DNA: TGCGCCAGCGCACATGAGGAAAATGAAAAACTGTTTTTT. The chain recombines TRBV5-1 with TRBJ1-4; the D is unclear. Trimming cost V 7 bases and J 5 bases, with 12 bases left between them. Germline CDR1 and CDR2: SGHRS and YFSETQ. This CDR3 has 13 amino acids.

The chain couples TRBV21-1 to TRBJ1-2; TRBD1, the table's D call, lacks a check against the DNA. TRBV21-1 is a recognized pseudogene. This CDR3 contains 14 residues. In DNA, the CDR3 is TGTGCCAGCACCACCCAGAGGGGACAGGTGGGCTACACCTTC. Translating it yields CASTTQRGQVGYTF.

This CDR3 reads CASSLLIGGAAFGGYTF. DNA for the CDR3: TGTGCCAGCAGTTTACTAATTGGGGGGGCCGCCTTTGGGGGCTACACCTTC. The rearrangement joins TRBV27 to TRBJ1-2, with a weak D call TRBD1 (6 bases). This CDR3 contains 17 residues. CDR1 MNHEY and CDR2 SMNVEV come from the germline V gene (reference sequence). V lost 2 bases, J lost 8 bases, and 24 bases lay in between.

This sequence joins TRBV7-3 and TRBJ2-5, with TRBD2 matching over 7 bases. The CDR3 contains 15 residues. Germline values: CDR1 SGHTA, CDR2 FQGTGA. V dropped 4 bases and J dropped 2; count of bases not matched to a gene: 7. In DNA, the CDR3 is TGTGCCAGCAGCTCAAGGCTGGGGGGGCAAGAGACCCAGTACTTC. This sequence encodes CASSSRLGGQETQYF.

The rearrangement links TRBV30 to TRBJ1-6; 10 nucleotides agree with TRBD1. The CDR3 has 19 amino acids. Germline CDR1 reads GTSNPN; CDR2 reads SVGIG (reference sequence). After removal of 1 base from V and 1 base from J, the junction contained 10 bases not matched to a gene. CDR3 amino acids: CAWSGRRDRGLSYNSPLHF. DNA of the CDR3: TGTGCCTGGAGTGGACGCCGGGACAGGGGTTTATCCTATAATTCACCCCTCCACTTT. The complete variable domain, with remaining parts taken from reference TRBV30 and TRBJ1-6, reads SQTIHQWPATLVQPVGSPLSLECTVEGTSNPNLYWYRQAAGRGLQLLFYSVGIGQISSEVPQNLSASRPQDRQFILSSKKLLLSDSGFYLCAWSGRRDRGLSYNSPLHFGNGTRLTVT.

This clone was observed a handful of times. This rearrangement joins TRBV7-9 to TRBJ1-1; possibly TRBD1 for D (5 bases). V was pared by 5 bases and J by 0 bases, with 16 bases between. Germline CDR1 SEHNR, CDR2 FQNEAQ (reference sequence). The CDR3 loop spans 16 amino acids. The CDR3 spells CASSPNPGTLNTEAFF. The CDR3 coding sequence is TGTGCCAGCAGCCCCAATCCCGGGACTCTGAACACTGAAGCTTTCTTT.

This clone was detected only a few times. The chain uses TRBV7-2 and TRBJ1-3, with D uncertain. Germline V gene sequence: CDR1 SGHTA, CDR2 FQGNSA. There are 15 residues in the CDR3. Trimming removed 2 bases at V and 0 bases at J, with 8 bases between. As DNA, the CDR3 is TGTGCCAGCAGCTTATTGTGGGCCTCTGGAAACACCATATATTTT. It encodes CASSLLWASGNTIYF.

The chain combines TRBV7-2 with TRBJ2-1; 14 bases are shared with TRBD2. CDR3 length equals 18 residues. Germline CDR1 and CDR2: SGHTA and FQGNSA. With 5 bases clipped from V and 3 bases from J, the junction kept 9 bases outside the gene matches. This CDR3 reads CASSIPTSGGANYNEQFF. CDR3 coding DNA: TGTGCCAGCAGCATCCCGACTAGCGGGGGGGCTAACTACAATGAGCAGTTCTTC.

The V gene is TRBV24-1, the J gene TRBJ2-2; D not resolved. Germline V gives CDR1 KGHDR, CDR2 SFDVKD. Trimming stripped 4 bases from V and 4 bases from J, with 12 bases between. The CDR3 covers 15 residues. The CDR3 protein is CATSDPTRFTGELFF. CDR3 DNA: TGTGCCACCAGTGACCCAACTCGATTCACCGGGGAGCTGTTTTTT.

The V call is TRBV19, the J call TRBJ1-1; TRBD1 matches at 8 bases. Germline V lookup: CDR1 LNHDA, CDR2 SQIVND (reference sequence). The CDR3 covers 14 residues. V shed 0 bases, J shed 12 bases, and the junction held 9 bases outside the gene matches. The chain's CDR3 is CASSIDRGQAETFF. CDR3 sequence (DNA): TGTGCCAGTAGTATAGACCGGGGACAGGCCGAGACTTTCTTT. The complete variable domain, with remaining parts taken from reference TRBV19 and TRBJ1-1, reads DGGITQSPKYLFRKEGQNVTLSCEQNLNHDAMYWYRQDPGQGLRLIYYSQIVNDFQKGDIAEGYSVSREKKESFPLTVTSAQKNPTAFYLCASSIDRGQAETFFGQGTRLTVV.